The rows below give T cell receptor beta chains drawn from one sample of a study of T cells after yellow fever vaccination. TCRdb reprocessed the 5' RACE reads via MiXCR and lists one record per CDR3 protein. The sample lists some 500,000 distinct CDR3 sequences, roughly 13% occurring once. Sample: PBMCs, taken on the day of the yellow fever booster vaccination. The receptors come from a man aged 25-45 years who received the YFV17D yellow fever vaccine. Both conserved end residues are trimmed from each CDR3. D genes are given only for firm matches. Size tells how often a clone was seen (once, few, many) or the class of an expanded clone, and some rows leave it out.

v_gene	j_gene	len	abundance	d_gene	CDR3aa
TRBV20-1	TRBJ2-3	13	few	TRBD2	SAPTGLAGGDTQY
TRBV19	TRBJ2-2	12	few	.	ASRFRADTGELF
TRBV5-6	TRBJ2-5	14	.	TRBD2	ASSLALAGGLETQY
TRBV7-9	TRBJ2-2	10	.	TRBD1	AQTGDTGELF
TRBV11-3	TRBJ2-1	14	.	.	ASSLGPPGSYNEQF
TRBV4-1	TRBJ2-1	11	few	TRBD2	ASSQGGVNEQF
TRBV27	TRBJ2-7	14	.	TRBD2	ASSTRTSGIPYEQY
TRBV4-1	TRBJ2-1	18	few	TRBD2	ASSQVGGLAGLEAYNEQF
TRBV20-1	TRBJ2-1	16	.	TRBD2	SARRLAGGIGSYNEQF
TRBV6-5	TRBJ2-5	12	.	TRBD1	ASSHPDRFETQY
TRBV27	TRBJ2-7	14	.	TRBD1	ASSLTGTGGFYEQY
TRBV6-1	TRBJ2-1	11	few	TRBD1	ASTGTGWNEQF
TRBV12-3/TRBV12-4	TRBJ2-1	14	few	.	ASRPQGEGSYNEQF
TRBV5-1	TRBJ2-1	12	.	.	ASSTGQQYNEQF
TRBV11-2	TRBJ2-2	18	.	.	ASSAPLGGVGSINTGELF
TRBV5-1	TRBJ2-5	11	.	.	ASSAWDQETQY
TRBV4-3	TRBJ2-3	14	few	.	ASSQEGRNPTDTQY
TRBV5-1	TRBJ2-6	12	.	.	ASSQGAGANVLT
TRBV28	TRBJ2-5	12	.	.	ASSLGSLPQTQY
TRBV20-1	TRBJ1-5	16	.	TRBD1	SARDTSRGQVFNQPQH
TRBV7-2	TRBJ1-1	13	.	.	ASSLAGGGIDEAF
TRBV5-6	TRBJ2-1	13	.	.	ASSLEGSAINEQF
TRBV2	TRBJ2-7	10	few	.	ASRNGGYEQY
TRBV20-1	TRBJ1-5	13	.	.	SARDIHQGRQPQH
TRBV12-3/TRBV12-4	TRBJ2-5	12	.	TRBD2	ASSFRLAGETQY
TRBV6-2/TRBV6-3	TRBJ1-2	14	.	.	ASSLLDPNQGSGYT
TRBV6-5	TRBJ2-7	13	few	.	ASSYSKAGANEQY
TRBV5-1	TRBJ1-1	13	many	TRBD1	ASSIGQGGNTEAF
TRBV20-1	TRBJ1-5	14	few	.	SARDQSPRGNQPQH
TRBV28	TRBJ1-5	12	many	TRBD1	ASSPRQGVQPQH
TRBV19	TRBJ2-1	10	.	TRBD2	ASSIPSGVQF
TRBV15	TRBJ2-7	12	.	.	ATSRDERAYEQY
TRBV5-4	TRBJ2-3	14	few	TRBD2	ASSLTPSGSTDTQY
TRBV20-1	TRBJ1-1	11	.	.	RAFQGIFGEAF
TRBV20-1	TRBJ1-5	10	.	.	SARDPRGPQH
TRBV20-1	TRBJ2-5	11	.	TRBD2	SAISGGRETQY
TRBV6-1	TRBJ2-3	13	few	.	ASMGRGRYTDTQY
TRBV24-1	TRBJ2-1	17	few	TRBD2	ATSDPPGTSGPAYNEQF
TRBV19	TRBJ1-2	10	.	.	ASTFTQGGYT
TRBV5-1	TRBJ2-5	11	many	.	ASMWEAEETQY
TRBV24-1	TRBJ2-2	12	many	.	ATLKDGNTGELF
TRBV6-1	TRBJ1-2	11	few	.	ASRPDQNYGYT
TRBV5-1	TRBJ2-7	13	few	TRBD1	ASSLTGDGAYEQY
TRBV5-5	TRBJ2-2	12	.	.	ASSLDQGIGELF
TRBV7-9	TRBJ1-4	13	.	.	ASSQVTGWNEKLF
TRBV5-1	TRBJ2-7	12	.	.	ASSFVGENYEQY
TRBV10-1	TRBJ2-1	12	.	.	ASSESTGRNEQF
TRBV7-9	TRBJ1-1	12	few	.	ASSFSGGSSEAF
TRBV24-1	TRBJ2-1	16	few	TRBD2	ATSDFPSGKIANNEQF
TRBV5-1	TRBJ1-1	11	.	.	ASSSGENTEAF
TRBV9	TRBJ1-2	13	few	.	ASSAGILANYGYT
TRBV19	TRBJ2-1	11	.	.	ASSRGGSDEQF
TRBV7-2	TRBJ1-1	13	few	TRBD1	ASSSRDRGNTEAF
TRBV19	TRBJ1-5	10	.	.	ASSKRGQPQH
TRBV5-1	TRBJ1-1	12	many	.	ASSLASGGTEAF